What follows are 7 T cell receptor beta chains derived from one specimen sequenced in a study of T cell changes during pregnancy in multiple sclerosis (dated by TCRdb to between 2018 and 2020). The method was the immunoSEQ multiplex PCR assay. TCRdb re-hosts the immuneACCESS table, in-frame sequences only. Its copies lack some clones; in the studies checked, an unresolved V gene accounts for under half of them, and the cause for the rest is not known. The sample contains approximately 31,000 clones, more than 85% of them found a single time. The ten largest clones add up to roughly 0.45% of the sample. The source was CD4+ T cells from peripheral blood mononuclear cells, collected in the second trimester of pregnancy. The receptors originated from a female donor with multiple sclerosis, enrolled in a pregnancy study.

This sequence joins TRBV28 and TRBJ1-1; tentatively, D is TRBD1 (5 bases). V lost 6 bases and J lost 3, with 8 bases in between. Germline lookup yields CDR1 MDHEN and CDR2 SYDVKM. The CDR3 consists of 12 residues. The CDR3 loop is CASSPGYTEAFF. CDR3 nucleotide sequence: TGTGCCAGCAGCCCAGGGTACACTGAAGCTTTCTTT.

The chain joins TRBV5-5 to TRBJ2-1; 10 bases map to TRBD2. Germline V gene data show CDR1 as SGHKS and CDR2 as YYEKEE (reference sequence). The V gene end was trimmed by 4 bases and the J gene end by 2 bases; junction bases not matched to a gene: 3. The CDR3 sequence is 15 residues long. The CDR3 DNA reads as TGTGCCAGCAGCCTAGCGGGAGACCCCTACAATGAGCAGTTCTTC. This sequence encodes CASSLAGDPYNEQFF.

The rearrangement joins TRBV30 to TRBJ2-1, with 8 bases aligning to TRBD2. V lost 2 bases to trimming and J lost 0 bases; unmatched junction nucleotides: 3. This CDR3 comprises 15 residues. The germline gives CDR1 GTSNPN, CDR2 SVGIG (reference sequence). CDR3 bases: TGTGCCTGGAGTACCGGGACTAGCTCCTACAATGAGCAGTTCTTC. Translation: CAWSTGTSSYNEQFF.

The chain links TRBV9 to TRBJ2-3; 9 nucleotides agree with TRBD2. V gave up 1 base and J gave up 3 bases; unmatched junction bases: 3. From germline, CDR1 is SGDLS and CDR2 YYNGEE. The CDR3 covers 15 residues. CDR3 coding DNA: TGTGCCAGCAGCGTACTAGCGGGAAGGACAGATACGCAGTATTTT. This sequence encodes CASSVLAGRTDTQYF.

The gene calls are TRBV5-6 and TRBJ1-1; D not resolved. V was cut by 0 bases and J by 6 bases, with 9 bases left in between. Per germline, CDR1 SGHDT and CDR2 YYEEEE. This CDR3 spans 13 amino acids. The chain's CDR3 is CASSLDRFSEAFF. The DNA for the CDR3 is TGTGCCAGCAGCTTGGACAGATTTTCTGAAGCTTTCTTT.

V and J are TRBV2 and TRBJ1-2; D is uncertain. There are 15 residues in the CDR3. Germline V lookup: CDR1 SNHLY, CDR2 FYNNEI. The germline V and J ends were trimmed by 3 bases and 4 bases, with 15 bases remaining between them. This chain's CDR3 is CASSEPRDYAYGYTF. The CDR3 DNA sequence: TGTGCCAGCAGTGAGCCGAGGGATTATGCCTATGGCTACACCTTC.

The chain combines TRBV6-5 with TRBJ2-5; 9 bases agree with TRBD2. Germline lookup yields CDR1 MNHEY and CDR2 SVGAGI. V was pared by 2 bases and J by 4 bases, with 5 bases of the junction left unmatched. CDR3 size: 15 residues. In DNA form, the CDR3 reads TGTGCCAGCAGTTACGGCGGGAGGGCGGCAGAGACCCAGTACTTC. This gives the protein CASSYGGRAAETQYF.